The source of this T cell receptor beta chain is a study of OX40 agonist ivuxolimab in advanced cancers. CDR3 size: 13 residues. From germline, CDR1 is MNHEY and CDR2 SVGAGI. V was trimmed by 8 bases and J by 4 bases, leaving 14 bases between them. Here immunoSEQ multiplex PCR was the method, and the copy in TCRdb shows in-frame clones only, minus some. Counted here are roughly 70,000 clones, approximately 81% occurring once; the ten biggest clones make up roughly 3.9%. V is TRBV6-5 and J is TRBJ1-1, with D maybe TRBD1 (6 bases). The sequence came from an adult with an advanced solid tumor such as melanoma, head and neck, liver or kidney cancer. Sample: CD4+ or CD8+ T cells sorted from blood, taken in a trial of the OX40 agonist ivuxolimab. In nucleotides, the CDR3 is TGTGCCAGCGGAAGGCCAGGGGTCACTGAAGCTTTCTTT. Translating gives CASGRPGVTEAFF.